This T cell receptor beta chain was identified in a study of technical replicates of blood from four donors (dated by TCRdb to about 2017). About this clone: The antigen it recognizes is unknown. A junction end diverges from the germline sequence, so it may reflect a read error.

The library was produced with the immunoSEQ multiplex PCR assay. This immuneACCESS table, as held by TCRdb, lists in-frame sequences with V and J called but not all clones. Of the missing ones, under half trace to an unresolved V gene in checked studies; the others have no known cause. The sample table holds approximately 82,000 clones, of which 94% were seen once. The top ten clones comprise 0.25% to 0.3% of the sample. From cysteine to phenylalanine, the CDR3 is 16 amino acids long. Just CDR3 DNA is preserved here, 48 bases in frame from base 1. From the germline V gene (reference sequence), CDR1 is GTSNPN and CDR2 is SVGIG.

In this chain, TRBV30 is recombined with TRBJ1-1; the D gene is possibly TRBD1, with 6 bases matching. The source of this sequence is a human donor in good health. The specimen was T cells isolated from PBMCs. The encoded CDR3 is CAGRGSVRGSNTEAFF. The DNA sequence is TGTGCCGGGAGGGGGTCGGTTCGGGGGTCAAACACTGAAGCTTTCTTT. With the rest looked up from the reference TRBV30 and TRBJ1-1 genes rather than sequenced, the full variable domain is SQTIHQWPATLVQPVGSPLSLECTVEGTSNPNLYWYRQAAGRGLQLLFYSVGIGQISSEVPQNLSASRPQDRQFILSSKKLLLSDSGFYLCAGRGSVRGSNTEAFFGQGTRLTVV.